A single sample gave rise to the 15 T cell receptor beta chains below, sequenced in a study of early T cells in non-severe SARS-CoV-2 infection. A single record per CDR3 protein comes from TCRdb applying MiXCR to the 5' RACE reads. Among approximately 69,000 distinct CDR3 sequences, more than 10% were seen once, and the ten largest hold 3.5% to 5%. The material sequenced was whole blood. The receptors derive from an adult who was a healthcare worker with PCR-confirmed SARS-CoV-2 infection or an uninfected control (not recorded which).

In its sample, this clonotype was seen many times. The chain has TRBV2 and TRBJ2-1, with TRBD2 matching 8 bases. The germline V gene has CDR1 SNHLY and CDR2 FYNNEI. The trim removed 7 bases at V and 5 bases at J, leaving 7 bases unmatched. This CDR3 region has 14 residues. For the CDR3, the DNA is TGTGCCAGCAACAGGGAAGCGGGGGACAATGAGCAGTTCTTC. It specifies CASNREAGDNEQFF.

In regard to this clonotype: A read error may explain this, as a much larger clone is one base away. This chain connects TRBV7-2 to TRBJ2-4, with D tentatively TRBD2 (6 bases). Germline V gene data show CDR1 as SGHTA and CDR2 as FQGNSA. The CDR3 is 14 residues long. The CDR3 region is CVSSREGGENIQYF. CDR3 coding DNA: TGTGTCAGCAGCCGAGAAGGAGGGGAAAACATTCAGTACTTC.

This clonotype was picked up many times. The chain joins TRBV5-5 to TRBJ2-2; no reliable D call. Trimming took 4 bases from V and 6 from J, leaving 13 bases between them. Germline V CDR1 and CDR2: SGHKS, YYEKEE (reference sequence). The CDR3 spans 14 residues. CDR3 region: CASSQSRVAGELFF. The CDR3 DNA follows: TGTGCCAGCAGCCAGAGTAGGGTCGCCGGGGAGCTGTTTTTT.

This clonotype was observed many times. The rearrangement uses TRBV5-1 and TRBJ1-1; D not certain. Germline V gene lookup returns CDR1 SGHRS and CDR2 YFSETQ. This CDR3 has 14 amino acids. The V gene lost 0 bases and the J gene lost 0 bases, with 6 bases spanning the gap. CDR3 sequence (DNA): TGCGCCAGCAGCTTGGGGACTATGAACACTGAAGCTTTCTTT. Translated, it gives CASSLGTMNTEAFF.

The chain couples TRBV11-2 to TRBJ2-7; 9 bases agree with TRBD1. The CDR3 runs to 15 residues. In germline, CDR1 is SGHAT, CDR2 FQNNGV. Losses at the gene ends were 5 bases for V and 7 bases for J; bases not matched to a gene: 12. This chain's CDR3 is CASSGGRTGVEEQYF. CDR3 DNA: TGTGCCAGCAGCGGAGGCCGGACAGGGGTAGAGGAGCAGTACTTC. The full variable domain, in which reference TRBV11-2 and TRBJ2-7 provide the parts outside the CDR3, is EAGVAQSPRYKIIEKRQSVAFWCNPISGHATLYWYQQILGQGPKLLIQFQNNGVVDDSQLPKDRFSAERLKGVDSTLKIQPAKLEDSAVYLCASSGGRTGVEEQYFGPGTRLTVT.

In its sample, this clonotype was seen many times. The rearrangement links TRBV24-1 to TRBJ1-1, with a tentative D call TRBD1 (5 bases). V was trimmed by 5 bases and J by 3 bases, leaving 15 bases between them. The V gene's germline CDR1 is KGHDR and CDR2 SFDVKD. The CDR3 is 15 residues long. The CDR3 reads CATSAHRGRDTEAFF. The DNA of the CDR3 is TGTGCCACCAGTGCCCATCGGGGCCGGGACACTGAAGCTTTCTTT.

In this sample, this clonotype turned up a few times. V is TRBV5-4 and J is TRBJ1-6; unclear D gene. Germline CDR1 SGHNT, CDR2 YYREEE (reference sequence). V was pared by 2 bases and J by 10 bases, with 7 bases between. The CDR3 runs to 12 residues. The CDR3, as DNA: TGTGCCAGCAGCTTTAATGACTCACCCCTCCACTTT. It specifies CASSFNDSPLHF. The variable domain in full, with the rest retrieved from reference TRBV5-4 and TRBJ1-6, is ETGVTQSPTHLIKTRGQQVTLRCSSQSGHNTVSWYQQALGQGPQFIFQYYREEENGRGNFPPRFSGLQFPNYSSELNVNALELDDSALYLCASSFNDSPLHFGNGTRLTVT.

This clonotype turned up a few times. The genes are TRBV7-9 and TRBJ2-7; 7 positions match TRBD1. Per germline, CDR1 SEHNR and CDR2 FQNEAQ (reference sequence). After removal of 5 bases from V and 7 bases from J, the junction contained 11 bases not matched to a gene. The CDR3 sequence is 14 residues long. The CDR3 region has the DNA TGTGCCAGCAGCCCGGGACAGCGCCCATGGGAGCAGTACTTC. It yields the protein CASSPGQRPWEQYF.

This clonotype was detected ten times or more. This sequence joins TRBV21-1 and TRBJ2-1; no check of the table's D call, TRBD2, against the DNA was made. TRBV21-1 is deemed a pseudogene. The CDR3 contains 15 residues. The CDR3, as DNA: TGTGCCCCAAAACAGGAGGCTCAGGGAGGTAATGAGCAGTTCTTC. Protein product: CAPKQEAQGGNEQFF.

The genes are TRBV28 and TRBJ2-1; D is possibly TRBD2 (5 bases). The V gene lost 5 bases and the J gene lost 4 bases, with 12 bases spanning the gap. The CDR3 spans 14 residues. CDR1 is MDHEN and CDR2 is SYDVKM in the germline V gene. The chain's CDR3 is CASSRPGVYNEQFF. For the CDR3, the DNA is TGTGCCAGCAGTCGCCCCGGGGTGTACAATGAGCAGTTCTTC.

The rearrangement uses TRBV18 and TRBJ1-1; perhaps TRBD1 as D (6 bases). Trimming removed 8 bases at V and 0 bases at J, with 10 bases between. Germline V gives CDR1 KGHSH, CDR2 LQKENI. This CDR3 spans 13 amino acids. The CDR3 loop is CASQDSMNTEAFF. In DNA form, the CDR3 reads TGTGCCAGCCAGGACAGCATGAACACTGAAGCTTTCTTT.

Remarks on this clonotype: One end of the junction varies from germline; a read error may be responsible. This chain connects TRBV30 to TRBJ1-1; D call uncertain. Looked up from germline, CDR1 is GTSNPN and CDR2 is SVGIG (reference sequence). The CDR3 is 12 residues long. CDR3 amino acids: CTWKRMNTEAFF. CDR3 sequence (DNA): TGTACCTGGAAACGGATGAACACTGAAGCTTTCTTT.

This clonotype was seen once. The J gene is TRBJ2-1, the V gene TRBV5-1, with 13 bases matching TRBD2. V was clipped by 1 base and J by 7 bases; unmatched bases: 2. This CDR3 region has 15 residues. Germline V lookup: CDR1 SGHRS, CDR2 YFSETQ. The CDR3 sequence: CASSLQTSGGNEQFF. The DNA of the CDR3 is TGCGCCAGCAGCTTGCAGACTAGCGGGGGGAATGAGCAGTTCTTC.

This clonotype was observed at least ten times. In DNA form, the CDR3 reads TGTGCCAGCAGTCCCTCTGGTAGCGGGAAATCTGATACGCAGTATTTT. It specifies CASSPSGSGKSDTQYF. The chain combines TRBV12-3 or TRBV12-4 with TRBJ2-3; 8 bases map to TRBD2. This CDR3 has 16 amino acids. J lost 6 bases, V lost 5 bases, and 13 bases had no gene match.

This clonotype was seen a handful of times. V gene TRBV7-3 combines with J gene TRBJ1-2; possibly TRBD1 for D (5 bases). Germline V lookup: CDR1 SGHTA, CDR2 FQGTGA. The CDR3 loop spans 14 amino acids. V was clipped by 6 bases and J by 8 bases, with 19 bases between them. CDR3 DNA: TGTGCCAGCAGGAAAGGGGATCAGGGAATCGGCTACACCTTC. Encoded protein: CASRKGDQGIGYTF.